The rows below give T cell receptor beta chains drawn from one sample of a study of shared clonotypes between healthy human individuals. This table comes from immunoSEQ multiplex PCR, and its TCRdb copy is limited to in-frame clones, with some not included. The table lists millions of clones, about 94% of them singletons. The sample taken for sequencing was naive CD8+ T cells sorted from blood. The receptor set was obtained from a man aged 18 to 35 in good health. The CDR3 runs from the conserved cysteine through the conserved F or W. The D gene is left open where the match is weak.

J: TRBJ2-1
V: TRBV5-4
D: .
DNA: TGTGCCAGCAGTCAGGGGAGGGATGAGCAGTTCTTC
CDR3: CASSQGRDEQFF

J: TRBJ2-7
V: TRBV7-9
D: .
DNA: TGTGCCAGCAGCTTCCCTCTTAGGGGCCCTCTCTCCTACGAGCAGTACTTC
CDR3: CASSFPLRGPLSYEQYF

J: TRBJ1-2
V: TRBV6-1
D: .
DNA: TGTGCCAGCAGAGAGATGGAGGGCTACACCTTC
CDR3: CASREMEGYTF

J: TRBJ1-1
V: TRBV6-6
D: .
DNA: TGTGCCAGCAGTTCCGACAGAATGAACACTGAAGCTTTCTTT
CDR3: CASSSDRMNTEAFF

J: TRBJ2-7
V: TRBV4-2
D: .
DNA: TGTGCCAGCAGCCAAGGGGCCGGGGGCCAGACGGAAGAGCAGTACTTC
CDR3: CASSQGAGGQTEEQYF

J: TRBJ2-1
V: TRBV25-1
D: .
DNA: TGTGCCAGCAGTGTAAGGGGTGGCCAGTTCTTC
CDR3: CASSVRGGQFF

J: TRBJ2-3
V: TRBV5-8
D: TRBD2
DNA: TGTGCCAGCAGCAGGACTAGCGGGCCAGATACGCAGTATTTT
CDR3: CASSRTSGPDTQYF

J: TRBJ1-1
V: TRBV30
D: TRBD1
DNA: TGTGCCTGGGACCAGGGGGAAGACACTGAAGCTTTCTTT
CDR3: CAWDQGEDTEAFF

J: TRBJ2-7
V: TRBV29-1
D: TRBD2
DNA: TGCAGCGTCTTGACTAGCGGGAGGGCTGACGAGCAGTACTTC
CDR3: CSVLTSGRADEQYF

J: TRBJ2-3
V: TRBV18
D: .
DNA: TGTGCCAGCTCACTGGGAGCAGATACGCAGTATTTT
CDR3: CASSLGADTQYF

J: TRBJ1-5
V: TRBV7-9
D: .
DNA: TGTGCCAGCAGCCCCGCGGCAGGGAGCAATCAGCCCCAGCATTTT
CDR3: CASSPAAGSNQPQHF

J: TRBJ1-2
V: TRBV2
D: .
DNA: TGTGCCAGCAGTGAACTGGGAGGGCGCAACTATGGCTACACCTTC
CDR3: CASSELGGRNYGYTF

J: TRBJ2-7
V: TRBV27
D: TRBD2
DNA: TGTGCCAGCAGAGCTGGACTAGCGGGGGGCTGGTACGAGCAGTACTTC
CDR3: CASRAGLAGGWYEQYF

J: TRBJ2-7
V: TRBV10-1
D: .
DNA: TGCGCCAGCAGTGAGTTTAGTGGGGAGCAGTACTTC
CDR3: CASSEFSGEQYF